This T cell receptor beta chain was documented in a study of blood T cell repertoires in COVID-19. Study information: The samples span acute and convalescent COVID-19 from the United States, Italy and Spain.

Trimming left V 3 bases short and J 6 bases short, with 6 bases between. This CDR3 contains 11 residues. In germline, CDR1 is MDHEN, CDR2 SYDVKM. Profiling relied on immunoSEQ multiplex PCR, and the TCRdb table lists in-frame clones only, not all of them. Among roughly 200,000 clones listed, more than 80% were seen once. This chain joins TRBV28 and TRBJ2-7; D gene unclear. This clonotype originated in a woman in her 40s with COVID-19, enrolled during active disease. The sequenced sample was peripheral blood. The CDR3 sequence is CASSFLLEQYF. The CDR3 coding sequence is TGTGCCAGCAGTTTTCTCCTCGAGCAGTACTTC.